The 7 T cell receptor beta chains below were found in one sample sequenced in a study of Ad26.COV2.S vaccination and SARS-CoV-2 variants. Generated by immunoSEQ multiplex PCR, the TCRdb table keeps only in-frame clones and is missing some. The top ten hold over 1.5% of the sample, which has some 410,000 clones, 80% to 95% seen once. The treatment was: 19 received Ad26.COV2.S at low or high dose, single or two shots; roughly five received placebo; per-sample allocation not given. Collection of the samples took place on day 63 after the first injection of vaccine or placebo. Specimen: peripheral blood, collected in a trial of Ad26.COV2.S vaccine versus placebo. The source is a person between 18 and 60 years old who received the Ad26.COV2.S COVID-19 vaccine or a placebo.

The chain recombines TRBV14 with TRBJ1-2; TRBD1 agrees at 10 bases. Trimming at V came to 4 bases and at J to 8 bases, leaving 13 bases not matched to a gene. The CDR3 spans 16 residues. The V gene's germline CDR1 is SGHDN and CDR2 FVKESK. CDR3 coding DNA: TGTGCCAGCAGCCGAGTAACGGGACAGGGGTCGGAAGGCTACACCTTC. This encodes CASSRVTGQGSEGYTF.

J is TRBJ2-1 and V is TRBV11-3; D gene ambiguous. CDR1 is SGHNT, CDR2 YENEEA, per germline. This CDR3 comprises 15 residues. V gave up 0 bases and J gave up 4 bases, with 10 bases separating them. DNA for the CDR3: TGTGCCAGCAGCTTAGATACAGAACCATACAATGAGCAGTTCTTC. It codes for CASSLDTEPYNEQFF.

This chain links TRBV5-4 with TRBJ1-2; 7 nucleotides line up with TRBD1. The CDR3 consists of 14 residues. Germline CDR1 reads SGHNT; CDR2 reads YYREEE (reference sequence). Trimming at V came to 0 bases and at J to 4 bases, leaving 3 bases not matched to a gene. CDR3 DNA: TGTGCCAGCAGCTTGGGGGACAGCCTCTATGGCTACACCTTC. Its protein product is CASSLGDSLYGYTF.

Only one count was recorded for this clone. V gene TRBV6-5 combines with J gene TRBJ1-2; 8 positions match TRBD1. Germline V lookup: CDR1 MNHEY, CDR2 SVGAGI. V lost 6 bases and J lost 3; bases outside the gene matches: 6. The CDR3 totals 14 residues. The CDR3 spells CASSPQGADYGYTF. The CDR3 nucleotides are TGTGCCAGCAGCCCGCAGGGGGCGGACTATGGCTACACCTTC.

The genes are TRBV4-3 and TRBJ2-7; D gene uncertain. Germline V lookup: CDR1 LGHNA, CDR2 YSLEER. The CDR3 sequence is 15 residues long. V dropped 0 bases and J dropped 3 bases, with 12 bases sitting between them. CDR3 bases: TGCGCCAGCAGCCAAGACGGTCCCGCCTACTACGAGCAGTACTTC. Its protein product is CASSQDGPAYYEQYF.

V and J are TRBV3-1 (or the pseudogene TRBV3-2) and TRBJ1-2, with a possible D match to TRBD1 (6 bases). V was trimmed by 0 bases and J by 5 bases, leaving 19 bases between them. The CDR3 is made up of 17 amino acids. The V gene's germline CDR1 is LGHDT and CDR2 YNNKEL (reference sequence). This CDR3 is CASSQEGTYRTEYGYTF. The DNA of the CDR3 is TGTGCCAGCAGCCAAGAGGGGACATATCGGACCGAGTATGGCTACACCTTC.

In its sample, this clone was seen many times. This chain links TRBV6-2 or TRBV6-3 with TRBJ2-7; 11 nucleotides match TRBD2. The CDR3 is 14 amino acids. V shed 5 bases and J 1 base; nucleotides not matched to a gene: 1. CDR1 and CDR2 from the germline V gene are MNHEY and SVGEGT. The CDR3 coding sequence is TGTGCCAGCAGTCGACTAGCGGGGTCCTACGAGCAGTACTTC. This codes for CASSRLAGSYEQYF.